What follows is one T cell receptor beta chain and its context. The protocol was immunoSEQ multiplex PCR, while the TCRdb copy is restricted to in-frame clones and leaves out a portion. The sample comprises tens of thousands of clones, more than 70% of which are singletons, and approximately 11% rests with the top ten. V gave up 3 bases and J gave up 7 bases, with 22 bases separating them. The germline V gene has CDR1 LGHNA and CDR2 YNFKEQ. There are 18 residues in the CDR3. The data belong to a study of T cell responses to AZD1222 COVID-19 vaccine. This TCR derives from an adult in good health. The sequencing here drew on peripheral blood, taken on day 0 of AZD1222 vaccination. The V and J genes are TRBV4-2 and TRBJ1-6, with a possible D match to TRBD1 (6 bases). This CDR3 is CASSHHSRGGGGNSPLHF. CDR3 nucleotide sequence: TGTGCCAGCAGCCACCACTCTCGAGGGGGAGGAGGGAATTCACCCCTCCACTTT.